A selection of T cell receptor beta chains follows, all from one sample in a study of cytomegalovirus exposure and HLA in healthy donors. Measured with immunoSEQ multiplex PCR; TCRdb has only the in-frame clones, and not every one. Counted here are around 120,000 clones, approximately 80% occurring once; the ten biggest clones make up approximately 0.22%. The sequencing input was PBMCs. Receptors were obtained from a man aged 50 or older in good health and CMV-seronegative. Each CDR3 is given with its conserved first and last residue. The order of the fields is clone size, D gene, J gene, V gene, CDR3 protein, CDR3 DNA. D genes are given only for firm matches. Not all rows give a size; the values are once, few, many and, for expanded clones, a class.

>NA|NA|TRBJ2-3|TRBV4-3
CASSQEAGRTQYF
TGCGCCAGCAGCCAAGAAGCAGGTAGGACGCAGTATTTT
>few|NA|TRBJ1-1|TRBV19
CASSTSLNTEAFF
TGTGCCAGTTCGACAAGTCTGAACACTGAAGCTTTCTTT
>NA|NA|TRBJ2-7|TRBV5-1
CASSSSRPPFWQYF
TGCGCCAGCAGCTCCTCGAGGCCCCCCTTTTGGCAGTACTTC
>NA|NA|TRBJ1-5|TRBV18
CASSPTLGVGNQPQHF
TGTGCCAGCTCACCGACGCTCGGGGTAGGCAATCAGCCCCAGCATTTT
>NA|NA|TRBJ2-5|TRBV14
CASSQDLGAETQYF
TGTGCCAGCAGCCAAGATTTGGGGGCGGAGACCCAGTACTTC
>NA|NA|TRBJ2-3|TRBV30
CAWSVLSDTQYF
TGTGCCTGGAGTGTACTGTCAGATACGCAGTATTTT
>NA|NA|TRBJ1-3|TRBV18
CASSPTVRGGLYSGNTIYF
TGTGCCAGCTCACCAACAGTACGGGGTGGTCTATACTCTGGAAACACCATATATTTT
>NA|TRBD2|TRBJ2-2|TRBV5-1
CASSLGGRNTGELFF
TGCGCCAGCAGCCTCGGGGGGAGGAACACCGGGGAGCTGTTTTTT
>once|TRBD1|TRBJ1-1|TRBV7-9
CASSSPLTGRTEAFF
TGTGCCAGCAGCTCGCCCCTGACAGGGCGGACTGAAGCTTTCTTT
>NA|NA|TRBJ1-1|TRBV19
CASSPSVSAGRGTEAFF
TGTGCCAGTAGTCCATCGGTGTCCGCCGGGAGGGGCACTGAAGCTTTCTTT
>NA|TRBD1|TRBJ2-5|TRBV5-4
CASSLNRDRKKETQYF
TGTGCCAGCAGCTTAAACCGGGACAGGAAAAAAGAGACCCAGTACTTC
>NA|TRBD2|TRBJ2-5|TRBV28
CASSLGRGETQYF
TGTGCCAGCAGCCTGGGGAGGGGTGAGACCCAGTACTTC
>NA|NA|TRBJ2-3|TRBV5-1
CASSGGGGYTDTQYF
TGCGCCAGCAGCGGGGGCGGGGGTTACACAGATACGCAGTATTTT
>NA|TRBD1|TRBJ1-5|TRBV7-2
CASSSPDRNQPQHF
TGTGCCAGCAGCTCCCCGGACAGGAATCAGCCCCAGCATTTT
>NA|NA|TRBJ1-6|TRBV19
CASTMGQEGSPLHF
TGTGCCAGTACCATGGGGCAGGAGGGTTCACCCCTCCACTTT
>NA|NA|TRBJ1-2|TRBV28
CASKTAGQNYGYTF
TGTGCCAGTAAAACAGCGGGACAAAACTATGGCTACACCTTC
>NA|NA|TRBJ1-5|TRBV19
CASSIGVTYRNQPQHF
TGTGCCAGTAGTATAGGCGTCACCTATCGCAATCAGCCCCAGCATTTT
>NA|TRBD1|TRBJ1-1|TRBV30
CAWTTQGDTEAFF
TGTGCCTGGACGACGCAGGGGGACACTGAAGCTTTCTTT